This T cell receptor beta chain comes out of a study of blood T cell repertoires in COVID-19. Looking at the study overall: Whether acute or convalescent, the COVID-19 samples came from the United States, Italy and Spain. T cells, B-cell-depleted T cells, or PBMCs supplied cDNA or gDNA.

In the study's own analysis: Amplification from reference gene primers served as the basis for estimated nucleated cell counts. Method: immunoSEQ multiplex PCR; TCRdb's copy keeps in-frame clones and lacks some. The DNA was the basis for D and trimming; V, J and clone size are from that table. The sample consists of around 250,000 clones, over 70% of them appearing once. Germline V gene sequence: CDR1 LNHDA, CDR2 SQIVND (reference sequence). Trimming stripped 8 bases from V and 6 bases from J, with 9 bases between. The CDR3 contains 11 residues. The chain employs TRBV19 and TRBJ2-3; possibly TRBD2 for D (5 bases). The sequence derives from a man aged 80 or over with acute or convalescent COVID-19. Input material: peripheral blood. The CDR3 nucleotides are TGTGCCAGTGAGGGTTGGGATACGCAGTATTTT. It codes for CASEGWDTQYF.